This TCR beta chain was obtained from a study of CD8 T cells in Susac syndrome. After extraction with the RNeasy kit, 0.5 to 1 ug of the RNA was reverse transcribed using random hexamers. TCRdb fed the immunoSEQ multiplex PCR reads into MiXCR, producing one record per CDR3 protein. Here the sample spans about 130,000 distinct CDR3 sequences, around 94% being singletons. While serving as controls, healthy donors were matched for age and sex. Germline CDR1 LGHDT, CDR2 YNNKEL (reference sequence). The CDR3 is 13 amino acids. The germline V and J ends were trimmed by 2 bases and 2 bases, with 7 bases remaining between them.

The V gene is TRBV3-1, the J gene TRBJ2-7, with D unclear. The clonotype originates from a human donor in good health. Specimen: CD4+ T cells from PBMCs. In DNA, the CDR3 is TGTGCCAGCAGCCAAAGTGGGCCCTACGAGCAGTACTTC. Its translation is CASSQSGPYEQYF.